Listed below are T cell receptor beta chains from one sample, sequenced in a study of memory CD4+ T cells and cytomegalovirus serostatus. Libraries were prepared by immunoSEQ multiplex PCR; TCRdb keeps only in-frame clonotypes and omits some of them. The sample records around 63,000 clones, about three quarters being singletons. The source material was memory CD4+ T cells from blood. Receptors were obtained from an adult in good health and CMV-seronegative. Some clones in this sample may be carry-over from other donors' samples. The conserved cysteine and the conserved F or W are not part of the CDR3 here. Fields, in order: V gene, J gene, CDR3 protein.

v_call: TRBV2; j_call: TRBJ1-1; cdr3_aa: ASSEGHYTEAF
v_call: TRBV5-1; j_call: TRBJ1-2; cdr3_aa: ASRDREFYGYT
v_call: TRBV7-3; j_call: TRBJ2-1; cdr3_aa: ASSLGQGGNEQF
v_call: TRBV2; j_call: TRBJ1-5; cdr3_aa: ASREGMSSNQPQH
v_call: TRBV5-8; j_call: TRBJ2-6; cdr3_aa: ASSLRGAGANVLT
v_call: TRBV7-8; j_call: TRBJ1-2; cdr3_aa: ASSLFSNGGGYGYT
v_call: TRBV6-5; j_call: TRBJ2-7; cdr3_aa: ASRPPGTYEQY
v_call: TRBV30; j_call: TRBJ1-2; cdr3_aa: AWSGEGHGYT
v_call: TRBV5-4; j_call: TRBJ1-1; cdr3_aa: ASSLSRGTLGEAF
v_call: TRBV6-5; j_call: TRBJ1-1; cdr3_aa: ASSYRGTGGATEAF
v_call: TRBV5-1; j_call: TRBJ2-5; cdr3_aa: ASSRGQGLMYQETQY
v_call: TRBV19; j_call: TRBJ1-1; cdr3_aa: ASSPRQGPTEAF
v_call: TRBV19; j_call: TRBJ1-4; cdr3_aa: ASRKTGGDEKLF
v_call: TRBV7-7; j_call: TRBJ2-7; cdr3_aa: ASSPGTGAYEQY
v_call: TRBV6-1; j_call: TRBJ2-1; cdr3_aa: ASSEKRGAYNVQF
v_call: TRBV10-3; j_call: TRBJ2-3; cdr3_aa: AISEGGGTDTQY
v_call: TRBV27; j_call: TRBJ1-1; cdr3_aa: ASSLRGRYTEAF
v_call: TRBV7-2; j_call: TRBJ1-2; cdr3_aa: ASSPMGSVNYGYT
v_call: TRBV7-2; j_call: TRBJ2-2; cdr3_aa: ASSRRTGALNTGELF
v_call: TRBV19; j_call: TRBJ2-2; cdr3_aa: ASRTRLPLPGELF
v_call: TRBV28; j_call: TRBJ1-2; cdr3_aa: ASSLDDSLGYT
v_call: TRBV18; j_call: TRBJ2-1; cdr3_aa: ASSPVMFGEQF
v_call: TRBV6-1; j_call: TRBJ2-5; cdr3_aa: ASIRSGSLETQY
v_call: TRBV18; j_call: TRBJ1-2; cdr3_aa: ASSPTAGEGGYT
v_call: TRBV18; j_call: TRBJ1-5; cdr3_aa: ASSTNQGGNQPQH
v_call: TRBV9; j_call: TRBJ2-1; cdr3_aa: ASSVDPSGDNEQF
v_call: TRBV30; j_call: TRBJ2-7; cdr3_aa: AWSVRWQDRGRKTSYEQY
v_call: TRBV5-1; j_call: TRBJ1-4; cdr3_aa: ASSQDFSSPNEKLF
v_call: TRBV10-3; j_call: TRBJ2-2; cdr3_aa: AISVGGPTGELF
v_call: TRBV28; j_call: TRBJ1-6; cdr3_aa: ASSLTYGLESPLH
v_call: TRBV2; j_call: TRBJ1-4; cdr3_aa: ASSVWYEKLF
v_call: TRBV9; j_call: TRBJ1-5; cdr3_aa: ASSVGGQGGQPQH
v_call: TRBV7-9; j_call: TRBJ2-5; cdr3_aa: ASSFPTGGETQY
v_call: TRBV2; j_call: TRBJ2-3; cdr3_aa: ASSSPASTDTQY
v_call: TRBV5-6; j_call: TRBJ1-5; cdr3_aa: ASSLFGGLINQPQH
v_call: TRBV7-3; j_call: TRBJ2-7; cdr3_aa: ASSGRTSGVSYEQY
v_call: TRBV5-1; j_call: TRBJ1-2; cdr3_aa: ASSSLGGTGVGGYT
v_call: TRBV28; j_call: TRBJ2-7; cdr3_aa: ASSSQQGRSYEQY
v_call: TRBV7-9; j_call: TRBJ1-2; cdr3_aa: ASSLQGTGGYT
v_call: TRBV6-5; j_call: TRBJ1-2; cdr3_aa: ASSDRGQGALTYT
v_call: TRBV20-1; j_call: TRBJ1-5; cdr3_aa: SASEGWAQH
v_call: TRBV30; j_call: TRBJ2-7; cdr3_aa: AWSVREGEQY
v_call: TRBV7-9; j_call: TRBJ1-3; cdr3_aa: ASSLGGRGLLGNTIY
v_call: TRBV9; j_call: TRBJ1-2; cdr3_aa: ASSVEGRGTYGYT
v_call: TRBV28; j_call: TRBJ2-7; cdr3_aa: ASSPRLVEQY
v_call: TRBV6-6; j_call: TRBJ1-5; cdr3_aa: ASNSIEENQPQH
v_call: TRBV5-1; j_call: TRBJ2-1; cdr3_aa: ASSLNPGWYNEQF
v_call: TRBV10-2; j_call: TRBJ2-3; cdr3_aa: ASRKAGTDTQY
v_call: TRBV9; j_call: TRBJ2-6; cdr3_aa: ASSPRTVLWAGANVLT
v_call: TRBV28; j_call: TRBJ2-3; cdr3_aa: ASSLSRAGSIWQY